One and the same sample provided the 32 T cell receptor beta chains below, sequenced in a study of vaccination and CD4 T cells after COVID-19. The antigens of these receptors remain unknown. Treatment here: approximately nine-day PBMC culture with coronavirus spike peptide pools or control peptides (ViraFEST assay). The Oncomine TCR Beta short-read assay generated sequence data from the DNA of cultured CD4+ T cells. Each CDR3 protein gets one entry after TCRdb re-called the PCR reads with MiXCR. This table has 15,000 to 25,000 distinct CDR3 sequences, approximately 38% appearing once. Sample: cultured CD4+ T cells from blood. The receptor set was obtained from a human donor with COVID-19.

This clonotype was counted only a few times. V is TRBV7-3 and J is TRBJ1-1, with D hard to call. The germline V gene has CDR1 SGHTA and CDR2 FQGTGA. The V end lost 5 bases, the J end lost 3 bases, and 10 bases lay between the germline ends. There are 13 residues in the CDR3. CDR3 sequence reads: CASSPAGYTEAFF. The CDR3 DNA reads TGTGCCAGCAGCCCAGCCGGGTACACTGAAGCTTTCTTT. Combining the CDR3 with reference TRBV7-3 and TRBJ1-1 gives the whole variable domain GAGVSQTPSNKVTEKGKYVELRCDPISGHTALYWYRQSLGQGPEFLIYFQGTGAADDSGLPNDRFFAVRPEGSVSTLKIQRTERGDSAVYLCASSPAGYTEAFFGQGTRLTVV.

V and J are TRBV6-5 and TRBJ2-5; D is perhaps TRBD2 (5 bases). V lost 2 bases to trimming and J lost 2 bases, with 9 bases between them. CDR1 and CDR2 from the germline V gene are MNHEY and SVGAGI. The CDR3 covers 14 residues. For the CDR3, the DNA is TGTGCCAGCAGTTACCGGACGGGACAAGAGACCCAGTACTTC. This encodes CASSYRTGQETQYF.

The rearrangement links TRBV28 to TRBJ2-7, with D possibly being TRBD2 (5 bases). CDR3 length equals 13 residues. V lost 6 bases to trimming and J lost 1 base, with 10 bases between them. Germline V lookup: CDR1 MDHEN, CDR2 SYDVKM. The CDR3 DNA is TGTGCCAGCAGATACGGGAAATCCTACGAGCAGTACTTC. Amino acid sequence: CASRYGKSYEQYF. The full variable domain, in which reference TRBV28 and TRBJ2-7 provide the parts outside the CDR3, is DVKVTQSSRYLVKRTGEKVFLECVQDMDHENMFWYRQDPGLGLRLIYFSYDVKMKEKGDIPEGYSVSREKKERFSLILESASTNQTSMYLCASRYGKSYEQYFGPGTRLTVT.

The V and J genes are TRBV10-3 and TRBJ1-2, with 7 bases identical to TRBD1. The CDR3 consists of 14 residues. V dropped 3 bases and J dropped 1; count of bases not matched to a gene: 2. The germline V gene encodes CDR1 ENHRY and CDR2 SYGVKD. This CDR3 reads CAISDPGGNYGYTF. The CDR3 DNA is TGTGCCATCAGTGACCCAGGGGGTAACTATGGCTACACCTTC.

The chain couples TRBV27 to TRBJ1-3; D not resolved. The CDR3 runs to 13 residues. Per the germline V gene, CDR1 is MNHEY and CDR2 is SMNVEV (reference sequence). Trimming shortened V by 5 bases and J by 3 bases, and 8 bases separated the two germline ends. CDR3 region: CASSMDGGNTIYF. DNA of the CDR3: TGTGCCAGCAGTATGGACGGTGGAAACACCATATATTTT.

Only a few counts were recorded for this clonotype. The chain couples TRBV2 to TRBJ2-7; D gene unclear. Germline assignment: CDR1 SNHLY and CDR2 FYNNEI. V gave up 4 bases and J gave up 3 bases, with 10 bases separating them. The CDR3 is 13 residues long. For the CDR3, the DNA is TGTGCCAGCAGTGCGATGGCTATCTACGAGCAGTACTTC. Protein product: CASSAMAIYEQYF. The full variable domain, its missing parts supplied by reference TRBV2 and TRBJ2-7, is EPEVTQTPSHQVTQMGQEVILRCVPISNHLYFYWYRQILGQKVEFLVSFYNNEISEKSEIFDDQFSVERPDGSNFTLKIRSTKLEDSAMYFCASSAMAIYEQYFGPGTRLTVT.

This clonotype was observed a few times. The chain recombines TRBV19 with TRBJ1-5; no firm D call. CDR1 LNHDA and CDR2 SQIVND come from the germline V gene (reference sequence). V was cut by 1 base and J by 6 bases, with 7 bases left in between. CDR3 length equals 13 residues. CDR3 residues: CASSIVGIQPQHF. As DNA, the CDR3 is TGTGCCAGTAGTATAGTCGGGATTCAGCCCCAGCATTTT. Using reference TRBV19 and TRBJ1-5 for the parts outside the CDR3, the full variable domain is DGGITQSPKYLFRKEGQNVTLSCEQNLNHDAMYWYRQDPGQGLRLIYYSQIVNDFQKGDIAEGYSVSREKKESFPLTVTSAQKNPTAFYLCASSIVGIQPQHFGDGTRLSIL.

This clonotype was picked up a small number of times. This sequence joins TRBV20-1 and TRBJ1-6; the D gene is possibly TRBD1 (6 bases). The germline V gene encodes CDR1 DFQATT and CDR2 SNEGSKA (reference sequence). Trimming cost V 6 bases and J 8 bases, with 14 bases left between them. CDR3 length: 13 amino acids. The CDR3: CSAQGTADSPLHF. DNA of the CDR3: TGCAGTGCCCAGGGGACGGCCGATTCACCCCTCCACTTT.

This clonotype appeared a few times. The V and J genes are TRBV20-1 and TRBJ2-3; 12 bases match TRBD2. The CDR3 covers 16 residues. Germline assignment: CDR1 DFQATT and CDR2 SNEGSKA (reference sequence). V shed 3 bases and J 0 bases; nucleotides not matched to a gene: 4. The CDR3 nucleotides are TGCAGTGCTAGCTCCGGGACTAGCGGGAGCACAGATACGCAGTATTTT. Protein product: CSASSGTSGSTDTQYF.

This clonotype was counted between two and nine times. The chain is built from TRBV20-1 and TRBJ2-7, with unresolved D. CDR1 and CDR2 (germline): DFQATT, SNEGSKA (reference sequence). CDR3 length: 13 residues. With 6 bases removed from V and 3 bases from J, the gap between germline ends came to 15 bases. CDR3 sequence (DNA): TGCAGTGCCCTTTTGGGCCGCGTCTACGAGCAGTACTTC. Its translation: CSALLGRVYEQYF.

The genes are TRBV19 and TRBJ2-2; unclear D gene. Trimming removed 7 bases at V and 1 base at J, with 13 bases between. The germline V gene has CDR1 LNHDA and CDR2 SQIVND (reference sequence). This CDR3 region has 15 residues. This CDR3 reads CASIPPGLNTGELFF. The CDR3 DNA sequence: TGTGCCAGTATTCCGCCAGGCTTGAACACCGGGGAGCTGTTTTTT.

The genes are TRBV5-4 and TRBJ1-1, with 8 bases aligning to TRBD1. After removal of 0 bases from V and 8 bases from J, the junction contained 3 bases not matched to a gene. Germline assignment: CDR1 SGHNT and CDR2 YYREEE (reference sequence). The CDR3 covers 13 residues. CDR3 coding DNA: TGTGCCAGCAGCTTGGGGGGGACAGGAGAAGCTTTCTTT. It is translated as CASSLGGTGEAFF.

This clonotype was picked up a small number of times. This chain uses TRBV12-3 or TRBV12-4 with TRBJ1-3; D is undetermined. Trimming removed 1 base from V and 2 bases from J, with 3 bases in between. The CDR3 contains 13 residues. CDR3 sequence reads: CASSLGTGNTIYF. CDR3 nucleotide sequence: TGTGCCAGCAGTTTAGGTACTGGAAACACCATATATTTT.

This clonotype was counted only a few times. The chain couples TRBV7-9 to TRBJ1-6; D might be TRBD1 (5 bases). Germline V gene lookup returns CDR1 SEHNR and CDR2 FQNEAQ (reference sequence). Trimming pared 2 bases from V and 10 bases from J, leaving 21 bases between. CDR3 size: 17 residues. Here the CDR3 reads CASSLLSQGRSGSPLHF. For the CDR3, the DNA is TGTGCCAGCAGCTTATTATCCCAGGGTCGTAGCGGGTCACCCCTCCACTTT.

This clonotype showed up just a few times. V is TRBV2 and J is TRBJ1-1, with D possibly matching TRBD1 (6 bases). Trimming took 5 bases from V and 6 from J, leaving 13 bases between them. Germline V gene sequence: CDR1 SNHLY, CDR2 FYNNEI. This CDR3 region has 13 residues. The CDR3 sequence is CASSTDRSAEAFF. CDR3 bases: TGTGCCAGCAGTACGGACAGAAGCGCTGAAGCTTTCTTT.

The gene calls are TRBV11-2 and TRBJ1-1; D unclear. V lost 5 bases to trimming and J lost 1 base, with 11 bases between them. Germline CDR1 and CDR2: SGHAT and FQNNGV. CDR3 length equals 14 residues. The DNA of the CDR3 is TGTGCCAGCAGCCCGGACCCATGGAACACTGAAGCTTTCTTT. Protein product: CASSPDPWNTEAFF.

This clonotype was found a few times. This chain connects TRBV6-5 to TRBJ1-3; no clear D gene. Germline-derived CDR1 and CDR2 are MNHEY and SVGAGI. V gave up 4 bases and J gave up 3 bases, with 13 bases separating them. The CDR3 has 15 amino acids. CDR3 sequence: CASSSGGMDGNTIYF. The CDR3 nucleotides are TGTGCCAGCAGTTCGGGCGGGATGGATGGAAACACCATATATTTT.

This chain connects TRBV10-3 to TRBJ2-2; D perhaps matches TRBD1 (5 bases). CDR3 length: 16 residues. CDR1 ENHRY and CDR2 SYGVKD come from the germline V gene. Trimming took off 6 bases at V and 0 bases at J, with 14 bases between the two ends. This chain's CDR3 is CAISSRTPTNTGELFF. The DNA for the CDR3 is TGTGCCATCAGCTCAAGGACACCTACGAACACCGGGGAGCTGTTTTTT.

This clonotype was picked up a small number of times. The chain employs TRBV23-1 and TRBJ2-5; the D gene could be TRBD1 or TRBD2 (6 bases each). TRBV23-1 is known as an ORF, though its function is uncertain. The CDR3 is 20 residues long. V was clipped by 1 base and J by 5 bases, with 29 bases between them. DNA of the CDR3: TGCGCCAGCAGTCAATTGGTAACGTGGGCCGGAGGAGTAGGGGGGGAGACCCAGTACTTC. Its protein is CASSQLVTWAGGVGGETQYF.

CDR3 loop: CASTGTGGNGYTF. The CDR3 bases are TGTGCCAGCACTGGGACAGGCGGAAATGGCTACACCTTC. The rearrangement links TRBV2 to TRBJ1-2; 8 nucleotides agree with TRBD1. The CDR3 consists of 13 residues. Germline lookup yields CDR1 SNHLY and CDR2 FYNNEI. V was clipped by 7 bases and J by 6 bases; unmatched bases: 7.

This clonotype was counted once. The chain links TRBV12-3 or TRBV12-4 to TRBJ2-7; D remains unclear. There are 14 residues in the CDR3. The ends were cut back, 6 bases at V and 4 bases at J, with 16 bases in the middle. The CDR3 protein is CASSDHRRKYEQYF. Written as DNA, the CDR3 is TGTGCCAGCAGCGATCACCGAAGGAAATACGAGCAGTACTTC.

This clonotype came up a few times. The V call is TRBV20-1, the J call TRBJ1-2; D call uncertain. CDR3 length equals 13 residues. Germline V gene sequence: CDR1 DFQATT, CDR2 SNEGSKA (reference sequence). V was shortened by 5 bases and J by 4 bases, with 14 bases between the two germline ends. CDR3 in amino acids: CSAASGSVYGYTF. In nucleotides, the CDR3 is TGCAGTGCTGCCTCGGGCTCCGTCTATGGCTACACCTTC.

The gene calls are TRBV10-3 and TRBJ1-1, with TRBD1 matching 9 bases. The CDR3 is 16 amino acids. J was trimmed by 3 bases and V by 7 bases; bases with no gene match: 12. CDR1 ENHRY and CDR2 SYGVKD come from the germline V gene. The CDR3 sequence is CAIKPKGTGGYTEAFF. The CDR3 DNA reads as TGTGCCATCAAGCCTAAAGGAACAGGGGGCTACACTGAAGCTTTCTTT.

This clonotype was seen only a few times. The chain employs TRBV11-1 and TRBJ2-4; D is possibly TRBD2 (5 bases). The CDR3 contains 14 residues. The V end was cut by 5 bases, the J end by 3 bases, with 11 bases between. Per germline, CDR1 SGHAT and CDR2 FQDESV (reference sequence). The CDR3 bases are TGTGCCAGCAGCCCCACCCGGGACAAAAACATTCAGTACTTC. Encoded protein: CASSPTRDKNIQYF. Using reference TRBV11-1 and TRBJ2-4 for the parts outside the CDR3, the full variable domain is EAEVAQSPRYKITEKSQAVAFWCDPISGHATLYWYRQILGQGPELLVQFQDESVVDDSQLPKDRFSAERLKGVDSTLKIQPAELGDSAMYLCASSPTRDKNIQYFGAGTRLSVL.

The V gene is TRBV25-1, the J gene TRBJ1-1; 9 positions agree with TRBD1. This CDR3 has 14 residues. Germline V gene sequence: CDR1 MGHDK, CDR2 SYGVNS. Trimming cost V 7 bases and J 4 bases; bases outside gene matches: 7. The CDR3, as DNA: TGTGCCAGCAAGGGACAGGGTTTCGGCACTGAAGCTTTCTTT. It translates to CASKGQGFGTEAFF.

This chain links TRBV20-1 with TRBJ1-2, with unresolved D. The V end was cut by 0 bases, the J end by 0 bases, with 11 bases between. Germline CDR1 DFQATT, CDR2 SNEGSKA (reference sequence). The CDR3 is 15 residues long. The CDR3 DNA follows: TGCAGTGCTAGAGATCTAAGCAGACCTAACTATGGCTACACCTTC. This gives the protein CSARDLSRPNYGYTF.

The rearrangement joins TRBV28 to TRBJ2-5; D might be TRBD1 (6 bases). The CDR3 totals 15 residues. V shed 2 bases and J shed 1 base, with 11 bases lying between them. Germline CDR1 reads MDHEN; CDR2 reads SYDVKM. CDR3 sequence reads: CASSLAQGPQETQYF. The CDR3 DNA reads TGTGCCAGCAGTTTAGCTCAGGGGCCCCAAGAGACCCAGTACTTC.

V and J are TRBV29-1 and TRBJ1-1, with D maybe TRBD1 (5 bases). Germline CDR1 and CDR2: SQVTM and ANQGSEA. V lost 7 bases, J lost 0 bases, and 12 bases lay in between. This CDR3 comprises 13 residues. CDR3 nucleotide sequence: TGCAGCGGTACAGGTTTTATGAACACTGAAGCTTTCTTT. Its translation: CSGTGFMNTEAFF. Full variable domain (outside the CDR3, taken from reference TRBV29-1 and TRBJ1-1): SAVISQKPSRDICQRGTSLTIQCQVDSQVTMMFWYRQQPGQSLTLIATANQGSEATYESGFVIDKFPISRPNLTFSTLTVSNMSPEDSSIYLCSGTGFMNTEAFFGQGTRLTVV.

This clonotype has more than one count but fewer than ten. The chain links TRBV20-1 to TRBJ2-3; D unclear. The germline V gene has CDR1 DFQATT and CDR2 SNEGSKA (reference sequence). With 1 base removed from V and 1 base from J, the gap between germline ends came to 6 bases. The CDR3 contains 13 residues. This chain's CDR3 is CSARGTGTDTQYF. The CDR3 coding sequence is TGCAGTGCTAGAGGGACCGGCACAGATACGCAGTATTTT.

This clonotype appeared once. The chain joins TRBV6-5 to TRBJ1-2; no definite D call. V lost 0 bases and J lost 5, with 16 bases in between. Germline assignment: CDR1 MNHEY and CDR2 SVGAGI. This CDR3 has 16 amino acids. The CDR3, as DNA: TGTGCCAGCAGTTACTCGAAACCGCCCCGGGGTTATGGCTACACCTTC. Translation: CASSYSKPPRGYGYTF.

This clonotype was counted only a few times. The chain is built from TRBV6-5 and TRBJ1-5; tentatively, D is TRBD1 (5 bases). Trimming took off 2 bases at V and 5 bases at J, with 16 bases between the two ends. CDR3 length: 16 amino acids. Germline assignment: CDR1 MNHEY and CDR2 SVGAGI. CDR3 sequence: CASSYLGASSYQPQHF. The CDR3 bases are TGTGCCAGCAGTTACCTAGGGGCATCAAGTTATCAGCCCCAGCATTTT.

Turning to this clonotype: The DNA is left out, because the CDR3 cannot be placed on it with certainty; the CDR3 is given as TCRdb lists it. The gene calls are TRBV6-1 and TRBJ1-1; the DNA was not compared with TRBD1, the D call given in the table. The V gene's germline CDR1 is MNHNS and CDR2 SASEGT. The CDR3 contains 22 residues when both ends are counted. CDR3 region: CASTNQTSMYLCAGGARTEAFF.